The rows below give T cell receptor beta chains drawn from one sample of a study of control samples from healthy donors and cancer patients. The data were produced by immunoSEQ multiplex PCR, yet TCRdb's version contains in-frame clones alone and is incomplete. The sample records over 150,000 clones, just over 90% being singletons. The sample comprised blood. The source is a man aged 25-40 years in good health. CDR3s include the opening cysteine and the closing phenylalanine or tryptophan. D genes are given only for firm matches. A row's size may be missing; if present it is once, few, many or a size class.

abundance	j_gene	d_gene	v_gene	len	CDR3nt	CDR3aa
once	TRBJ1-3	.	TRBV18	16	TGTGCCAGCTCACCAAGACAGGAGAAAACGGGAAACACCATATATTTT	CASSPRQEKTGNTIYF
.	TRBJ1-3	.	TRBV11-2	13	TGTGCCAGCAGCTTACGTAATATAAACACCATATATTTT	CASSLRNINTIYF
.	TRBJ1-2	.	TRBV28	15	TGTGCCAGCAGTTTAAACAGGAGGGGCGGGTTGGGCTACACCTTC	CASSLNRRGGLGYTF
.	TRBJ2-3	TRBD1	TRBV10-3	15	TGTGCCACCAGGGGTGACAGGGAGAAGACAGATACGCAGTATTTT	CATRGDREKTDTQYF
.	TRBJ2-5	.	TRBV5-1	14	TGCGCCAGCAGCCTGGCGAACAACCAAGAGACCCAGTACTTC	CASSLANNQETQYF
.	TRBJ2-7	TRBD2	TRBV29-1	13	TGCAGCGTTGCAATTACGGGAGGATACGAGCAGTACTTC	CSVAITGGYEQYF
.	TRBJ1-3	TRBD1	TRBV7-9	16	TGTGCCAGCAGCTTAACGAGGGACAGGGCTGGAAACACCATATATTTT	CASSLTRDRAGNTIYF
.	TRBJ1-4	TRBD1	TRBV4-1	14	TGCGCCAGCAGCCCTGGACAGGGGAGGGAAAAACTGTTTTTT	CASSPGQGREKLFF
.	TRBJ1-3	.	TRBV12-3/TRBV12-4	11	TGTGCCAGCAACTCTGGAAACACCATATATTTT	CASNSGNTIYF
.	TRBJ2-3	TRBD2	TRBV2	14	TGTGCCAGCAGTATAGCGGGAGGCACGGATACGCAGTATTTT	CASSIAGGTDTQYF
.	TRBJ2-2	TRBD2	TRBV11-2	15	TGTGCCAGCAGCTTAAGTCTAGCGGGAGCCGGGGAGCTGTTTTTT	CASSLSLAGAGELFF
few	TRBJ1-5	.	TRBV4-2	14	TGTGCCAGCAGCCAAGGGGGGATCAATCAGCCCCAGCATTTT	CASSQGGINQPQHF
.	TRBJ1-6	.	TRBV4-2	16	TGTGCCAGCAGCCAAGAGGTAGGTCGGGCGAATTCACCCCTCCACTTT	CASSQEVGRANSPLHF
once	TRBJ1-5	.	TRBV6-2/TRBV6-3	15	TGTGCCAGCAGTGACTGGATGGTGAGCAATCAGCCCCAGCATTTT	CASSDWMVSNQPQHF
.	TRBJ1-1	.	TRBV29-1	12	TGCAGCGTTGAGTCCCCGGGCACTGAAGCTTTCTTT	CSVESPGTEAFF
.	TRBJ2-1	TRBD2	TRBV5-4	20	TGTGCCAGCAGCCTCGGGACTAGCGGGGGGTCTAAGAGCTCCTACAATGAGCAGTTCTTC	CASSLGTSGGSKSSYNEQFF
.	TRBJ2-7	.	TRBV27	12	TGTGCCAGCAGTTTATCAGGTGGCGAGCAGTACTTC	CASSLSGGEQYF
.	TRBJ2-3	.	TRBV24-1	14	TGTGCCACCAGCGACCCGGCTAGCACAGATACGCAGTATTTT	CATSDPASTDTQYF
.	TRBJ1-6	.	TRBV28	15	TGTGCCAGCAGTTCAGGCCGTCTCAATAATTCACCCCTCCACTTT	CASSSGRLNNSPLHF
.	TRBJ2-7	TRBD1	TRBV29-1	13	TGCAGCGTCCAGCAGGGGACAGGGGGCGAGCAGTACTTC	CSVQQGTGGEQYF
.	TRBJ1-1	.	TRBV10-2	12	TGCGCCAGCAGTGCCGGGACCGTTGAGACTTTCTTT	CASSAGTVETFF
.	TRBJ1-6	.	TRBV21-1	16	TGTGCCAGCACACAACGCCCTTGCTCCTATAATTCACCCCTCCACTTT	CASTQRPCSYNSPLHF
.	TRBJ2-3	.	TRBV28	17	TGTGCCAGCAGTTTACCCCAACTTACGGGGCCCCGTGATACGCAGTATTTT	CASSLPQLTGPRDTQYF
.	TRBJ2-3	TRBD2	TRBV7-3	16	TGTGCCAGCAGTCAGGCCCAAGCGGGAGGTCGAGATACGCAGTATTTT	CASSQAQAGGRDTQYF
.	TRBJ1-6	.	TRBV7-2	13	TGTGCCAGCAGCCCCCTTGATGGGTCACCCCTCCACTTT	CASSPLDGSPLHF
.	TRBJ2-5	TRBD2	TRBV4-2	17	TGTGCCAGCAGCCAAGATCTTCATTTCGGGGGGAAAGAGACCCAGTACTTC	CASSQDLHFGGKETQYF
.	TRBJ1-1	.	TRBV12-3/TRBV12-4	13	TGTGCCAGCAGTTTCCTGGGGGACACTGAAGCTTTCTTT	CASSFLGDTEAFF
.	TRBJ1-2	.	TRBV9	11	TGTGCCAGCAGCCTCTTCTATGGCTACACCTTC	CASSLFYGYTF
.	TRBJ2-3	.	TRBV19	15	TGTGCCAGTAGTATTTGGCCTAGCGCCACAGATACGCAGTATTTT	CASSIWPSATDTQYF
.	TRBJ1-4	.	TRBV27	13	TGTGCCAGCAGTTTAGGGGGGAATGAAAAACTGTTTTTT	CASSLGGNEKLFF
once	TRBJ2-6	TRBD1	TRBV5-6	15	TGTGCCAGCAGCGCCACAGGGGCTGGGGCCAACGTCCTGACTTTC	CASSATGAGANVLTF
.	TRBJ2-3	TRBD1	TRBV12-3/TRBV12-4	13	TGTGCCAGCAGTTTAGGGGGACAGGGTCCGCAGTATTTT	CASSLGGQGPQYF
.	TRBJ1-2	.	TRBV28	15	TGTGCCAGCAGTTTAGGGAAACTTCCTAACTATGGCTACACCTTC	CASSLGKLPNYGYTF
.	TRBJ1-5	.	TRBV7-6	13	TGTGCCAGCAGCTCAGGGGCGGGTCAGCCCCAGCATTTT	CASSSGAGQPQHF
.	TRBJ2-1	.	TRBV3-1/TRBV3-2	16	TGTGCCAGCAGCCAACTGGGGGGCTCAAACTACAATGAGCAGTTCTTC	CASSQLGGSNYNEQFF
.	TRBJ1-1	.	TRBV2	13	TGTGCCAGCAGTGCCAGGGTGAACACTGAAGCTTTCTTT	CASSARVNTEAFF
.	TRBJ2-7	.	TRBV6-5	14	TGTGCCAGCAGTTACTCGCCAGTCCTCTACGAGCAGTACTTC	CASSYSPVLYEQYF
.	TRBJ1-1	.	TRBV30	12	TGTGCCTGGAGCCCGGTAGGCATTGTAAACTTCTTT	CAWSPVGIVNFF
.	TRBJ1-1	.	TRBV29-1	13	TGCAGCGCCTCCGGGGCGGGATACACTGAAGCTTTCTTT	CSASGAGYTEAFF
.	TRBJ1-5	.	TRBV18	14	TGTGCCAGCTCACCACCAGGGTTGGCTCAGCCCCAGCATTTT	CASSPPGLAQPQHF
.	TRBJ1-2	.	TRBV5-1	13	TGCGCCAGCAGTCGGGGGGGATCCGATGGCTACACCTTC	CASSRGGSDGYTF
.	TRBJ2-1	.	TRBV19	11	TGTGCCACAGAGTCCTTAAATGAGCAGTTCTTC	CATESLNEQFF